Included here is one T cell receptor beta chain sequence, with context. This specimen belongs to a study of blood T cell repertoires in COVID-19. About the research overall: COVID-19 samples from acute and convalescent phases originated in the United States, Italy and Spain. PBMCs, B-cell-depleted T cells, or T cells provided the cDNA or gDNA that made up the material.

In the original processing: From reference gene primer amplification, estimates of nucleated cell counts were derived. Repertoires were generated with immunoSEQ multiplex PCR, while TCRdb's copy carries only in-frame clones and drops some. The V and J calls and clone size come from that table; D and trimming were worked out from the DNA. There are over 200,000 clones in the sample; 87% occur only once, and roughly 2% lies in the top ten. The sample comprised peripheral blood. This TCR derives from a man aged 35-49 years with active or convalescent COVID-19.

The CDR3 loop reads CASSLDRDGNTIYF. CDR3 coding DNA: TGTGCCAGCAGCCTCGACAGGGACGGAAACACCATATATTTT. The chain combines TRBV7-9 with TRBJ1-3; 7 bases fit TRBD1. Germline V gives CDR1 SEHNR, CDR2 FQNEAQ (reference sequence). J gave up 4 bases and V 5 bases, and 5 bases lay outside the gene matches. The CDR3 is made up of 14 amino acids.